This record looks at one TCR beta chain sequence and its context. Treatment defined: about 20 received Ad26.COV2.S at low or high dose, single or two shots; roughly five received placebo; per-sample allocation not given. The samples date from day 63 after the first vaccine or placebo injection. Profiling relied on immunoSEQ multiplex PCR, and the TCRdb table lists in-frame clones only, not all of them. This sample has 300,000 to 500,000 clones; approximately 86% occur once, and the top ten carry more than 3%. This sample was taken from a study of Ad26.COV2.S vaccination and SARS-CoV-2 variants. Germline CDR1 reads MNHEY; CDR2 reads SVGEGT. The CDR3 sequence is 18 residues long. Trimming took off 4 bases at V and 0 bases at J, with 21 bases between the two ends.

V and J are TRBV6-2 or TRBV6-3 and TRBJ1-1; the D gene is possibly TRBD1 (5 bases). The source is a person aged 18 to 65 who received the Ad26.COV2.S COVID-19 vaccine or a placebo. The starting material was peripheral blood, obtained in a trial of Ad26.COV2.S vaccine versus placebo. The CDR3 DNA sequence: TGTGCCAGCAGTTTACACAGATCAAGGAGGACAATGAACACTGAAGCTTTCTTT. It encodes CASSLHRSRRTMNTEAFF.